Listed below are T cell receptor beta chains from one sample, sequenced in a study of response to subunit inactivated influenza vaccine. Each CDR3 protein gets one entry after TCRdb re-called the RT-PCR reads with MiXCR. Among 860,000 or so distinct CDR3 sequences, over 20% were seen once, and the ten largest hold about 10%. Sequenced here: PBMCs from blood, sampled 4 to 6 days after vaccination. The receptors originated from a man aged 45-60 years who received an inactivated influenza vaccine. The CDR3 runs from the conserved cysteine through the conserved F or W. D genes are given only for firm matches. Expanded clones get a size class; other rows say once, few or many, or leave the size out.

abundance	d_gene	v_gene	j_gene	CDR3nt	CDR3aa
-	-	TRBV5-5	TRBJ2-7	TGTGCCAGCGAGCTCCTGAAGGTCCCCTACGAGCAGTACTTC	CASELLKVPYEQYF
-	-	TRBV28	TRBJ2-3	TGTGCCAGCAGTTTACTGGTACCTAGCACAGATACGCAGTATTTT	CASSLLVPSTDTQYF
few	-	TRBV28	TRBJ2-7	TGTGCCAGCAGTTTCGGGGGTTCACAGGCCTACGAGCAGTACTTC	CASSFGGSQAYEQYF
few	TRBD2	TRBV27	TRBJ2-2	TGTGCCAGCAGTTTACGTGGGAGGGTTGGCACCGGGGAGCTGTTTTTT	CASSLRGRVGTGELFF
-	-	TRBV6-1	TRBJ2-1	TGTGCCAGCAGTCCAACCCCTGGCAATGAGCAGTTCTTC	CASSPTPGNEQFF
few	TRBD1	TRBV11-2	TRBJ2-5	TGTGCCAGCAGCCACGTCCGGGACAGGGGGTGGGAGACCCAGTACTTC	CASSHVRDRGWETQYF
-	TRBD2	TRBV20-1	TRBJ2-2	TGCAGTGTATTGGGGGGGTTGAACACCGGGGAGCTGTTTTTT	CSVLGGLNTGELFF
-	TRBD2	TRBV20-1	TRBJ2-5	TGCAGTGCTACAGGGACTACAAGAGAGACCCAGTACTTC	CSATGTTRETQYF
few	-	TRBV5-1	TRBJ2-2	TGCGCCAGCAGCTTGACCTATCCACGAACGACGGGCACCGGGGAGCTGTTTTTT	CASSLTYPRTTGTGELFF
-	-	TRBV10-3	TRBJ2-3	TGTGCCATCAGTGATCTAGCCCATGGCACAGATACGCAGTATTTT	CAISDLAHGTDTQYF
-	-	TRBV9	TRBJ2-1	TGTGCCAGCAGCGTAGATATCCAGCGGACCTACAATGAGCAGTTCTTC	CASSVDIQRTYNEQFF
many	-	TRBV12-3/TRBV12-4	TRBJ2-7	TGTGCCAGCAGTCTCCGGGACGGCATCTACGAGCAGTACTTC	CASSLRDGIYEQYF
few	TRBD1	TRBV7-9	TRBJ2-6	TGTGCCAGCAGCCCATACACAGGGGCTAGGGGGGCCAACGTCCTGACTTTC	CASSPYTGARGANVLTF
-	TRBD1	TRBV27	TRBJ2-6	TGTGCCAGCAGTTTCCAGGGGGCAGGAGGGGCCAACGTCCTGACTTTC	CASSFQGAGGANVLTF
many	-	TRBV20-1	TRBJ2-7	TGCAGTGCCTGTCGAGACCCCTACGAGCAGTACTTC	CSACRDPYEQYF
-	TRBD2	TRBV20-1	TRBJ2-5	TGCAGTGCTAGGGGACTAGCGGGGCAAGAGACCCAGTACTTC	CSARGLAGQETQYF
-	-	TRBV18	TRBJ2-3	TGTGCCAGCTCAAGGTTAGGATCCTCAGGCACAGATACGCAGTATTTT	CASSRLGSSGTDTQYF
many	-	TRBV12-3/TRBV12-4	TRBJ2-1	TGTGCCAGCAGCTCAGCGGGCAATGAGCAGTTCTTC	CASSSAGNEQFF
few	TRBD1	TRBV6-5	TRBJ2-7	TGTGCCAGCATTTTGACAGGGGGCTCTTTCTGGGAGCAGTACTTC	CASILTGGSFWEQYF
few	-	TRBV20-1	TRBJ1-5	TGCAGTGCTACCACCCCAGGGTCTCAGCCCCAGCATTTT	CSATTPGSQPQHF
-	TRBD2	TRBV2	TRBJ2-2	TGTGCCAGCCTTAGCGGGCAATCCACCGGGGAGCTGTTTTTT	CASLSGQSTGELFF
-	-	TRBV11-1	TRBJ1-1	TGTGCCAGCAGCTTGAGACGGGGGCAGGTTGCTGAAGCTTTCTTT	CASSLRRGQVAEAFF
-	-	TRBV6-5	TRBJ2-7	TGTGCCAGCAGTTACCAAACCAGCGCCAGGGAGCAGTACTTC	CASSYQTSAREQYF
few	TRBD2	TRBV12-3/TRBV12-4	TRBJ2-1	TGTGCCAGCAGTTTAGGCCTCCTAGCGGACAATGAGCAGTTCTTC	CASSLGLLADNEQFF
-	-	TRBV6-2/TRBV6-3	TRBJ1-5	TGTGCCAGCAGTCCCTACGAAAATCTTAGGGGGAGCAATCAGCCCCAGCATTTT	CASSPYENLRGSNQPQHF
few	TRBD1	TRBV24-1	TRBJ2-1	TGTGCCACCAGTGATTGGGACAGTCTAAATGAGCAGTTCTTC	CATSDWDSLNEQFF
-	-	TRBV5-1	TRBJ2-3	TGCGCCAGCAGCATAACAGGAGTTTCCATCACAGATACGCAGTATTTT	CASSITGVSITDTQYF
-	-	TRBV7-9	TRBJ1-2	TGTGCCAGCAGCAAAGCCGGGGGCAGCCTCTACTATGGCTACACCTTC	CASSKAGGSLYYGYTF
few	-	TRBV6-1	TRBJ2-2	TGTGCCAGCAGGGACGGCCCGAACACCGGGGAGCTGTTTTTT	CASRDGPNTGELFF
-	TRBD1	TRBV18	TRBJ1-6	TGTGCCAGCTCACCCCTGGCCGGGACAGGGGGCGCCCGGTCACCCCTCCACTTT	CASSPLAGTGGARSPLHF
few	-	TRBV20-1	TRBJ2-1	TGCAGTGCCCTCCGCGGACGGCCCTCCTACAATGAGCAGTTCTTC	CSALRGRPSYNEQFF
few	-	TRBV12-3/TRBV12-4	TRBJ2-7	TGTGCCAGCAGCCGAGCCCACAAGAGCTCCTACGAGCAGTACTTC	CASSRAHKSSYEQYF
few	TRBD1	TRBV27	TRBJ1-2	TGTGCCAGCACGGGACAGGGGGCTGGAGGCTACACCTTC	CASTGQGAGGYTF
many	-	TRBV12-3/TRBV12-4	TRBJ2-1	TGTGCCAGCAGTTTAGCGCGTGGGCTAGCGACCTCCAATGAGCAGTTCTTC	CASSLARGLATSNEQFF
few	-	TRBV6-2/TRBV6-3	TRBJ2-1	TGTGCCAGCAGTTACTCGGCCCAGCAGTTCTTC	CASSYSAQQFF
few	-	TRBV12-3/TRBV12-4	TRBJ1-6	TGTGCCAGCAGTTACGGGAATTCACCCCTCCACTTT	CASSYGNSPLHF
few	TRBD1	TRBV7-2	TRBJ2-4	TGTGCCAGCAGGAGGACAGGAGCCAAAAACATTCAGTACTTC	CASRRTGAKNIQYF
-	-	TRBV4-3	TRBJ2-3	TGCGCCAGCAGCCCCGGAACCACTAGCTGGAGGGGGGCAGATACGCAGTATTTT	CASSPGTTSWRGADTQYF
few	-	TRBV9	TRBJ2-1	TGTGCCAGCAGCGTAATGGGTCTAGTAGGGAATGAGCAGTTCTTC	CASSVMGLVGNEQFF
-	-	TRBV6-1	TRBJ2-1	TGTGCCAGCAGCCGAGACCGGGACCCAACCTACAATGAGCAGTTCTTC	CASSRDRDPTYNEQFF
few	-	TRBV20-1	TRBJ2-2	TGCAGTGCTAGAGGGCCCGGGACCGGGGAGCTGTTTTTT	CSARGPGTGELFF
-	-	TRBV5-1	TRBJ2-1	TGCGCCAGCAGCTTGGCGGTCAGCATCCCGGATGAGCAGTTCTTC	CASSLAVSIPDEQFF
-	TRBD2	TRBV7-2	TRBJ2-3	TGTGCCAGCAGCTTGTACCGGGGGGGCCGTGGAGATACGCAGTATTTT	CASSLYRGGRGDTQYF
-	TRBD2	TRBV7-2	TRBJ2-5	TGTGCCAGCAGCGTCAGCGGGGGGGCCCGAGAGACCCAGTACTTC	CASSVSGGARETQYF
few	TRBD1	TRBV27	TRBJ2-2	TGTGCCAGCAGTTTCGGATCCGGGACAGGGGGAGGGGCCGGGGAGCTGTTTTTT	CASSFGSGTGGGAGELFF
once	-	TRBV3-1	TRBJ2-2	TGTGCCAGCAGCCAAGTCCTTGGGCGGACCTCGGAGCTGTTTTTT	CASSQVLGRTSELFF
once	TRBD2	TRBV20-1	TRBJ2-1	TGCAGTGCGAGACCAACTAGCGGGAGTATGAATGAGCAGTTCTTC	CSARPTSGSMNEQFF
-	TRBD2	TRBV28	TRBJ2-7	TGTGCCAGCAGTCCGACTAGCGGTCCCTACGAGCAGTACTTC	CASSPTSGPYEQYF
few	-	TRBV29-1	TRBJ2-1	TGCAGCGTTGAAGAAAGGAGCGGAGTTAACAATGAGCAGTTCTTC	CSVEERSGVNNEQFF